Presented here are 21 T cell receptor beta chains from one specimen sequenced in a study of blood T cell repertoires in COVID-19. This table comes from immunoSEQ multiplex PCR, and its TCRdb copy is limited to in-frame clones, with some not included. This table has 150,000 or so clones, about 89% appearing once. The material sequenced was peripheral blood. Every receptor here comes from a man aged 50 to 60 with acute or convalescent COVID-19.

This clone was found once. CDR3 sequence (DNA): TGCGCCAGCAGCAGGGACAGGGGCTACGAGCAGTACTTC. Translation gives CASSRDRGYEQYF. J is TRBJ2-7 and V is TRBV4-1; 10 nucleotides align to TRBD1. Looked up from germline, CDR1 is MGHRA and CDR2 is YSYEKL. The length of the CDR3 is 13 residues. The trim removed 5 bases at V and 3 bases at J, leaving 1 base unmatched.

The CDR3 region has the DNA TGTGCCAGCAGATCAGGGTTCGACGAGCAGTACTTC. Its translation is CASRSGFDEQYF. The rearrangement uses TRBV2 and TRBJ2-7, with a tentative D call TRBD1 (5 bases). The germline V and J ends were trimmed by 6 bases and 5 bases, with 11 bases remaining between them. The CDR3 sequence is 12 residues long. Germline V CDR1 and CDR2: SNHLY, FYNNEI.

V is TRBV4-2 and J is TRBJ1-1, with unresolved D. V was cut by 3 bases and J by 7 bases, with 18 bases left in between. The CDR3 sequence is 15 residues long. In germline, CDR1 is LGHNA, CDR2 YNFKEQ. CDR3 amino acids: CASSHLWGGNNEAFF. The CDR3 region has the DNA TGTGCCAGCAGCCACCTCTGGGGAGGTAATAATGAAGCTTTCTTT.

This chain joins TRBV7-2 and TRBJ2-4; 9 nucleotides line up with TRBD1. From germline, CDR1 is SGHTA and CDR2 FQGNSA. The CDR3 spans 14 residues. V trimming: 5 bases; J trimming: 8 bases; junction bases outside the gene matches: 7. The CDR3 is CASSRRDREDIQYF. The CDR3 region has the DNA TGTGCCAGCAGCCGCCGGGACAGGGAGGACATTCAGTACTTC.

DNA for the CDR3: TGTGCCTGGACCGACCGGAGGAGCTCCTATAATTCACCCCTCCACTTT. This gives the protein CAWTDRRSSYNSPLHF. The genes are TRBV30 and TRBJ1-6; no clear D. This CDR3 is 16 amino acids long. Trimming left V 4 bases short and J 0 bases short, with 13 bases between. CDR1 GTSNPN and CDR2 SVGIG come from the germline V gene (reference sequence).

The chain recombines TRBV19 with TRBJ2-2; 8 nucleotides match TRBD2. CDR3 length equals 18 residues. CDR1 LNHDA and CDR2 SQIVND come from the germline V gene (reference sequence). V shed 0 bases and J 1 base; nucleotides not matched to a gene: 7. CDR3: CASSIDRAAGVNTGELFF. CDR3 DNA sequence: TGTGCCAGTAGTATAGATCGGGCAGCGGGGGTGAACACCGGGGAGCTGTTTTTT.

The chain uses TRBV4-1 and TRBJ2-1, with no clear D. V lost 4 bases and J lost 6, with 16 bases in between. The V gene's germline CDR1 is MGHRA and CDR2 YSYEKL. This CDR3 contains 15 residues. The CDR3 loop reads CASSPVGRLGNEQFF. In DNA, the CDR3 is TGCGCCAGCAGCCCCGTCGGCAGGCTGGGCAATGAGCAGTTCTTC.

The gene calls are TRBV24-1 and TRBJ2-1, with 8 nucleotides matching TRBD2. The CDR3 spans 18 residues. Germline trimming cut 0 bases from V and 7 bases from J; bases unmatched to any gene: 13. Germline V lookup: CDR1 KGHDR, CDR2 SFDVKD. Here the CDR3 reads CATSDLGQTGGPSNEQFF. The CDR3 DNA is TGTGCCACCAGTGATTTGGGCCAAACGGGAGGGCCAAGTAATGAGCAGTTCTTC.

The V gene is TRBV28, the J gene TRBJ2-7, with 7 bases lining up with TRBD2. The CDR3 has 14 amino acids. Trimming took 5 bases from V and 0 from J; bases not matched to a gene: 4. Looked up from germline, CDR1 is MDHEN and CDR2 is SYDVKM. CDR3 nucleotide sequence: TGTGCCAGCAGTCCTGGGACTAACTCCTACGAGCAGTACTTC. Its translation: CASSPGTNSYEQYF.

The chain is built from TRBV6-5 and TRBJ2-1; D is perhaps TRBD2 (5 bases). CDR3 length: 15 amino acids. V lost 6 bases and J 7 bases, leaving 19 bases between the germline ends. The germline gives CDR1 MNHEY, CDR2 SVGAGI. CDR3 amino acids: CASSPHTSFRNEQFF. The DNA for the CDR3 is TGTGCCAGCAGCCCACATACTAGTTTTAGGAATGAGCAGTTCTTC.

The rearrangement joins TRBV4-1 to TRBJ2-7; TRBD2 matches at 10 bases. Trimming removed 4 bases from V and 5 bases from J; junction bases left unmatched: 14. The CDR3 is 17 amino acids. Germline assignment: CDR1 MGHRA and CDR2 YSYEKL. CDR3 coding DNA: TGCGCCAGCAGCCCGGAGGTCAGCGGGAGGGCCGGAAACGAGCAGTACTTC. Its translation: CASSPEVSGRAGNEQYF.

This clone was seen more than once but under ten times. This chain joins TRBV7-9 and TRBJ2-2; D gene ambiguous. CDR1 SEHNR and CDR2 FQNEAQ come from the germline V gene (reference sequence). The CDR3 loop spans 12 amino acids. V lost 3 bases, J lost 7 bases, and 6 bases lay in between. CDR3 coding DNA: TGTGCCAGCAGCTTGAAGAGCGGGGAGCTGTTTTTT. The encoded protein is CASSLKSGELFF.

The chain couples TRBV4-3 to TRBJ2-5; 14 bases match TRBD2. Trimming at V came to 0 bases and at J to 1 base, leaving 4 bases not matched to a gene. This CDR3 spans 18 amino acids. Germline CDR1 is LGHNA and CDR2 is YSLEER. The CDR3 loop reads CASSQDWTSGGPQETQYF. CDR3 DNA sequence: TGCGCCAGCAGCCAAGATTGGACTAGCGGGGGGCCCCAAGAGACCCAGTACTTC.

V and J are TRBV29-1 and TRBJ1-4; TRBD1 might be the D (5 bases). Germline values: CDR1 SQVTM, CDR2 ANQGSEA. The CDR3 is 14 residues long. V was pared by 0 bases and J by 5 bases, with 10 bases between. This CDR3 is CSVEDGGENEKLFF. The CDR3 DNA follows: TGCAGCGTTGAAGACGGGGGGGAAAATGAAAAACTGTTTTTT.

The chain links TRBV3-1 (or the pseudogene TRBV3-2) to TRBJ2-5; the match to TRBD2 covers 7 bases. Germline loops: CDR1 LGHDT, CDR2 YNNKEL (reference sequence). This CDR3 comprises 16 residues. The junction had 9 bases not matched to a gene; V was cut back by 0 bases and J by 5 bases. The CDR3 sequence is CASSQDFGGRGETQYF. CDR3 nucleotide sequence: TGTGCCAGCAGCCAAGATTTCGGCGGGAGAGGGGAGACCCAGTACTTC.

The rearrangement uses TRBV9 and TRBJ2-5, with D hard to call. Germline CDR1 reads SGDLS; CDR2 reads YYNGEE. The CDR3 consists of 16 residues. Trimming removed 0 bases from V and 1 base from J, with 13 bases in between. DNA for the CDR3: TGTGCCAGCAGCGTAGCTACCCGACAAAGCCAAGAGACCCAGTACTTC. Translated, it gives CASSVATRQSQETQYF.

The chain uses TRBV7-7 and TRBJ2-1, with unresolved D. V lost 5 bases and J lost 0, with 11 bases in between. The CDR3 totals 15 residues. Germline assignment: CDR1 SSHAT and CDR2 FNYEAQ (reference sequence). The CDR3 DNA sequence: TGTGCCAGCAGCCTGAGTGGTAGCTCCTACAATGAGCAGTTCTTC. Its translation: CASSLSGSSYNEQFF.

V usage is TRBV3-1 (or the pseudogene TRBV3-2) and J usage is TRBJ2-3; maybe TRBD1 (6 bases). Trimming shortened V by 3 bases and J by 1 base, and 14 bases separated the two germline ends. This CDR3 contains 16 residues. Germline CDR1 LGHDT, CDR2 YNNKEL (reference sequence). The chain's CDR3 is CASSHHGTFRTDTQYF. The DNA for the CDR3 is TGTGCCAGCAGCCATCACGGGACATTTCGCACAGATACGCAGTATTTT.

The chain couples TRBV7-3 to TRBJ2-2; 8 bases fit TRBD2. The CDR3 loop spans 15 amino acids. Trimming at V came to 3 bases and at J to 7 bases, leaving 7 bases not matched to a gene. CDR1 and CDR2 (germline): SGHTA, FQGTGA. CDR3 loop: CASSLDGRAGGELFF. The CDR3 DNA is TGTGCCAGCAGCTTGGACGGGAGGGCCGGCGGGGAGCTGTTTTTT.

V is TRBV28 and J is TRBJ2-2, with D possibly matching TRBD1 (6 bases). The CDR3 has 22 residues. The germline V and J ends were trimmed by 1 base and 2 bases, with 29 bases remaining between them. The germline V gene has CDR1 MDHEN and CDR2 SYDVKM. CDR3 residues: CASSLSFRWTVSLSNNTGELFF. The CDR3 DNA follows: TGTGCCAGCAGTTTATCCTTTCGCTGGACAGTGAGTCTATCCAACAACACCGGGGAGCTGTTTTTT.

This rearrangement joins TRBV27 to TRBJ1-2; 8 bases fit TRBD1. J was trimmed by 7 bases and V by 2 bases; bases with no gene match: 6. The germline V gene has CDR1 MNHEY and CDR2 SMNVEV (reference sequence). The CDR3 contains 14 residues. CDR3 in DNA: TGTGCCAGCAGTTTAAACAGGGGGGGGAGTGGCTACACCTTC. As protein: CASSLNRGGSGYTF.